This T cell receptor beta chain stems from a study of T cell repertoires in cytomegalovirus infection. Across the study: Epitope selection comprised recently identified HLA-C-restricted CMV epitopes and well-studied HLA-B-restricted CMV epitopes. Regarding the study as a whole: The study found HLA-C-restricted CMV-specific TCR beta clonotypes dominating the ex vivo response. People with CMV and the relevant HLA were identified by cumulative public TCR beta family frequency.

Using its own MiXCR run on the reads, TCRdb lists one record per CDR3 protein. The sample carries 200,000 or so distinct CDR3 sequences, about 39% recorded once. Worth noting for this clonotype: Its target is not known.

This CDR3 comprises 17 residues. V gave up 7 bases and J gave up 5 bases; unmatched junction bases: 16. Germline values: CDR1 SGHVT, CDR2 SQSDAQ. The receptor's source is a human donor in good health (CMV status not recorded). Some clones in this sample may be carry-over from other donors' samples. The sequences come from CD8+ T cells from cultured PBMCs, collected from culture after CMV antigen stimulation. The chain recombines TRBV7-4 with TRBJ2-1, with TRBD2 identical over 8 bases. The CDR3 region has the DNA TGTGCCAGCAAGAAACCCGGCGGGGGGTCTGGGGACAATGAGCAGTTCTTC. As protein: CASKKPGGGSGDNEQFF.